This is a list of T cell receptor beta chains from one sample in a study of OX40 agonist ivuxolimab in advanced cancers. This table comes from immunoSEQ multiplex PCR, and its TCRdb copy is limited to in-frame clones, with some not included. This sample has roughly 11,000 clones, with approximately 76% found just once. Sequencing was performed on CD4+ or CD8+ T cells sorted from blood, taken in a trial of the OX40 agonist ivuxolimab. The receptors shown here come from an adult with an advanced solid tumor such as melanoma, head and neck, liver or kidney cancer. CDR3s include the opening cysteine and the closing phenylalanine or tryptophan. The D gene is left open where the match is weak.

d_call j_call v_call cdr3_aa
- TRBJ2-1 TRBV7-9 CASSFRVYNEQFF
- TRBJ2-2 TRBV19 CASSIEGSGNTGELFF
TRBD2 TRBJ2-7 TRBV7-8 CASSLVETSGRGISYEQYF
TRBD1 TRBJ2-6 TRBV9 CASSADRVGANVLTF
- TRBJ2-1 TRBV9 CASSVFAYNEQFF
- TRBJ2-7 TRBV25-1 CASSELLFEQYF
TRBD2 TRBJ2-3 TRBV9 CASSVEAGVRIGDTQYF
- TRBJ1-2 TRBV7-9 CASSDGGYTF
- TRBJ2-3 TRBV9 CASSAPGTPSTDTQYF
- TRBJ2-2 TRBV4-3 CASSQVGGDTGELFF
- TRBJ2-7 TRBV9 CASSVEGQGYEQYF
TRBD2 TRBJ2-3 TRBV10-3 CAISDTGVAGGQADTQYF
- TRBJ2-1 TRBV9 CASSVQGGEQFF
TRBD1 TRBJ1-2 TRBV7-6 CASTPGQGTRANYGYTF
- TRBJ2-2 TRBV28 CASSAQGNTGELFF
- TRBJ2-1 TRBV29-1 CSVYNGEQFF
TRBD1 TRBJ2-1 TRBV7-8 CASSLRDRGRSREQFF
TRBD1 TRBJ2-1 TRBV27 CASGRTGERFNEQFF
- TRBJ1-1 TRBV7-2 CASSLQGNRAFF
- TRBJ2-1 TRBV10-3 CAISDPTHSYNEQFF
- TRBJ1-1 TRBV6-9 CASSPDGTEAFF
- TRBJ2-1 TRBV7-3 CASSLERVQSYNEQFF
- TRBJ1-2 TRBV7-8 CASSLAPTGGYTF
TRBD2 TRBJ2-1 TRBV5-5 CASSLTSGRYNEQFF
- TRBJ2-4 TRBV4-2 CASSPEGRDIQYF
- TRBJ2-1 TRBV2 CASSTETESSYNEQFF
- TRBJ2-2 TRBV7-3 CASSLTPNTGELFF
- TRBJ2-1 TRBV9 CASSVVSGALGYEQFF
- TRBJ1-5 TRBV6-6 CASSYSTQPQHF
TRBD2 TRBJ2-7 TRBV28 CASSFAGVGEQYF
- TRBJ2-4 TRBV11-2 CASSLDMGFGIAKNIQYF
- TRBJ1-1 TRBV7-8 CASSLATGSMNTEAFF
TRBD1 TRBJ1-6 TRBV7-9 CASSSTGDNSPLHF
TRBD2 TRBJ2-2 TRBV7-9 CASSLDGLAGGVGSGELFF
- TRBJ2-5 TRBV2 CASSEEWAAMETQYF
TRBD2 TRBJ2-3 TRBV18 CASSPGLAGNTDTQYF
TRBD1 TRBJ2-5 TRBV6-5 CASSDDRVETQYF
- TRBJ1-5 TRBV5-5 CASSSGQTNQPQHF
TRBD2 TRBJ2-3 TRBV27 CASSLSWTSGRAVSGPGSPDTQYF
TRBD2 TRBJ2-2 TRBV7-9 CASSFSAGGPTGELFF
- TRBJ1-1 TRBV7-2 CASSLAWGRVKEAFF
- TRBJ1-1 TRBV27 CASSNGNTEAFF
TRBD1 TRBJ1-2 TRBV6-9 CASSYVDRGAGYTF
TRBD2 TRBJ2-1 TRBV5-5 CASSFGLAGRDEQFF
- TRBJ2-1 TRBV13 CASSSKSSYNEQFF
- TRBJ1-5 TRBV19 CASSIDPGNNQPQHF
TRBD2 TRBJ2-7 TRBV2 CASNRLANEQYF
- TRBJ2-1 TRBV9 CASSPGGGSYNEQFF
TRBD2 TRBJ2-1 TRBV2 CASSESLAGVYNEQFF
- TRBJ2-5 TRBV13 CASSYGTTPGETQYF
- TRBJ2-1 TRBV6-5 CASSYGGEQFF
TRBD2 TRBJ2-5 TRBV2 CASRGLAGGEETQYF
TRBD2 TRBJ2-7 TRBV2 CASSEFELAGSYEQYF
- TRBJ1-1 TRBV28 CASSLGVGMNTEAFF